These 27 T cell receptor beta chains share one sample of origin, sequenced in a study of T cells after yellow fever vaccination (dated by TCRdb to between 2018 and 2021). Receptors were amplified or captured by 5' RACE. Sequencing took place on an Illumina HiSeq 2500. TCRdb passed the public sequencing reads through fastp at Q25 and MiXCR, retaining productive beta sequences. Identical CDR3 proteins give one entry, which carries the most common genes and DNA. The sample table records around 26,000 distinct CDR3 sequences; roughly 3.3% of these occur just once. The ten largest clones capture approximately 0.89% of the sample. The sample's treatment or condition, from its label and the paper: live attenuated yellow fever vaccine strain. This specimen consisted of PBMCs, either bulk or a sorted T-cell subset (CD4+, CD8+, memory, or dextramer-sorted; not recorded which), obtained roughly 45 days after the first yellow fever vaccination. The origin of the receptors is a man aged 18-30 years who received the YFV17D yellow fever vaccine.

This clonotype was seen many times. The gene calls are TRBV19 and TRBJ2-1; D is unresolved. Germline CDR1 LNHDA, CDR2 SQIVND (reference sequence). CDR3 length: 13 residues. The V and J ends lost 3 bases and 3 bases respectively, with 6 bases between them. CDR3 residues: CASSISNYNEQFF. As DNA, the CDR3 is TGTGCCAGTAGTATCTCCAACTACAATGAGCAGTTCTTC. The complete variable domain, with remaining parts taken from reference TRBV19 and TRBJ2-1, reads DGGITQSPKYLFRKEGQNVTLSCEQNLNHDAMYWYRQDPGQGLRLIYYSQIVNDFQKGDIAEGYSVSREKKESFPLTVTSAQKNPTAFYLCASSISNYNEQFFGPGTRLTVL.

This clonotype showed up many times. The chain carries TRBV3-1 and TRBJ2-1, with TRBD2 identical over 9 bases. The CDR3 has 17 residues. Germline assignment: CDR1 LGHDT and CDR2 YNNKEL (reference sequence). After removal of 0 bases from V and 4 bases from J, the junction contained 7 bases not matched to a gene. The CDR3 region is CASSQDRGSGGYNEQFF. The CDR3 region has the DNA TGTGCCAGCAGCCAAGATCGCGGTAGCGGGGGTTACAATGAGCAGTTCTTC.

This clonotype was detected many times. The chain carries TRBV4-3 and TRBJ2-7; D gene unclear. V was cut by 0 bases and J by 2 bases, with 14 bases left in between. From germline, CDR1 is LGHNA and CDR2 YSLEER. The CDR3 totals 16 residues. CDR3 sequence reads: CASSQEWQPFTYEQYV. The CDR3 DNA sequence: TGCGCCAGCAGCCAAGAGTGGCAGCCATTCACCTACGAGCAGTACGTC.

This clonotype was recorded at least ten times. The chain uses TRBV6-2 or TRBV6-3 and TRBJ2-7, with D possibly being TRBD2 (6 bases). From germline, CDR1 is MNHEY and CDR2 SVGEGT. The CDR3 has 15 residues. V dropped 11 bases and J dropped 3 bases, with 23 bases sitting between them. The CDR3 coding sequence is TGTGCCGTAAACCCTAGCGATCCCGCTAGCTACGAGCAGTACTTC. Translation gives CAVNPSDPASYEQYF.

This clonotype came up many times. This chain links TRBV12-3 or TRBV12-4 with TRBJ2-2; D uncertain. Trimming removed 2 bases at V and 6 bases at J, with 7 bases between. The CDR3 totals 13 residues. The CDR3 DNA reads TGTGCCAGCAGTTTAAGCCGGGCCGGGGAGCTGTTTTTT. Residues: CASSLSRAGELFF.

This clonotype has at least ten counts. The V gene is TRBV3-1, the J gene TRBJ2-1, with 7 bases that match TRBD1. In germline, CDR1 is LGHDT, CDR2 YNNKEL (reference sequence). J gave up 10 bases and V 6 bases, and 6 bases lay outside the gene matches. CDR3 length: 12 residues. The CDR3 reads CASSFDRVEQFF. CDR3 DNA sequence: TGTGCCAGCAGTTTCGACAGGGTCGAGCAGTTCTTC.

In its sample, this clonotype was seen many times. The V call is TRBV15, the J call TRBJ1-5, with D tentatively TRBD1 (6 bases). This CDR3 contains 17 residues. Germline V gene lookup returns CDR1 LNHNV and CDR2 YYDKDF (reference sequence). V dropped 5 bases and J dropped 6 bases, with 23 bases sitting between them. For the CDR3, the DNA is TGTGCCACCAGCCGACCCCCCCTACAGGGAATAGGTCAGCCCCAGCATTTT. Amino acids: CATSRPPLQGIGQPQHF.

This clonotype occurred many times. The chain has TRBV28 and TRBJ2-4; D call uncertain. The germline V and J ends were trimmed by 3 bases and 1 base, with 4 bases remaining between them. This CDR3 has 13 residues. CDR1 and CDR2 from the germline V gene are MDHEN and SYDVKM. The CDR3 sequence is CASSFRAKNIQYF. The DNA for the CDR3 is TGTGCCAGCAGTTTTCGCGCCAAAAACATTCAGTACTTC.

This clonotype was seen at least ten times. The genes are TRBV7-2 and TRBJ2-7; 11 nucleotides align to TRBD2. The V gene's germline CDR1 is SGHTA and CDR2 FQGNSA. Trimming took 3 bases from V and 2 from J; bases not matched to a gene: 3. The CDR3 totals 15 residues. DNA of the CDR3: TGTGCCAGCAGCTTGTTAGCGGGGGGGACCTACGAGCAGTACGTC. Its translation: CASSLLAGGTYEQYV.

This clonotype was observed many times. The chain is built from TRBV29-1 and TRBJ2-3; 8 nucleotides line up with TRBD1. The trim removed 4 bases at V and 6 bases at J, leaving 12 bases unmatched. This CDR3 has 15 residues. Germline CDR1 and CDR2: SQVTM and ANQGSEA. CDR3: CSVGTDRALGDTQYF. The CDR3 DNA sequence: TGCAGCGTTGGTACGGACAGGGCCCTCGGGGATACGCAGTATTTT.

This clonotype was found many times. This chain joins TRBV5-1 and TRBJ2-4; 15 positions agree with TRBD2. Germline CDR1 is SGHRS and CDR2 is YFSETQ. This CDR3 contains 15 residues. Trimming at V came to 4 bases and at J to 8 bases, leaving 4 bases not matched to a gene. CDR3 region: CASSRTSGGDDIQYF. In DNA form, the CDR3 reads TGCGCCAGCAGCAGGACTAGCGGGGGGGATGACATTCAGTACTTC.

This clonotype occurred many times. The chain is built from TRBV5-1 and TRBJ2-1; D might be TRBD1 (5 bases). The CDR3 sequence is 14 residues long. Trimming cost V 0 bases and J 4 bases, with 8 bases left between them. The V gene's germline CDR1 is SGHRS and CDR2 YFSETQ. CDR3 sequence (DNA): TGCGCCAGCAGCTTGGCCGCAGGGTACAATGAGCAGTTCTTC. This encodes CASSLAAGYNEQFF.

This clonotype was picked up many times. The rearrangement joins TRBV11-1 to TRBJ2-1; TRBD2 agrees at 13 bases. CDR3 length equals 19 residues. Germline trimming cut 9 bases from V and 4 bases from J; bases unmatched to any gene: 18. The germline CDR1 and CDR2 sequences are SGHAT and FQDESV (reference sequence). The DNA of the CDR3 is TGTGCCAGTGGGGGAGGACTAGCGGGGGCCTTCGAGAGGTACAATGAGCAGTTCTTC. Amino acid sequence: CASGGGLAGAFERYNEQFF.

This clonotype was counted at least ten times. The chain combines TRBV9 with TRBJ2-5; unclear D gene. V was pared by 0 bases and J by 1 base, with 7 bases between. Germline V gives CDR1 SGDLS, CDR2 YYNGEE. The CDR3 has 14 residues. This CDR3 reads CASSVGVSQETQYF. CDR3 in DNA: TGTGCCAGCAGCGTAGGGGTCAGCCAAGAGACCCAGTACTTC. The full variable domain, its missing parts supplied by reference TRBV9 and TRBJ2-5, is DSGVTQTPKHLITATGQRVTLRCSPRSGDLSVYWYQQSLDQGLQFLIQYYNGEERAKGNILERFSAQQFPDLHSELNLSSLELGDSALYFCASSVGVSQETQYFGPGTRLLVL.

This clonotype has a count of ten or more. The J gene is TRBJ1-4, the V gene TRBV11-2; D is possibly TRBD1 (6 bases). The CDR3 has 13 residues. The germline gives CDR1 SGHAT, CDR2 FQNNGV. Trimming removed 1 base at V and 10 bases at J, with 10 bases between. This chain's CDR3 is CASSLAGVGKLFF. The CDR3 nucleotides are TGTGCCAGCAGCTTAGCAGGGGTTGGAAAACTGTTTTTT.

In this sample, this clonotype turned up many times. The J gene is TRBJ2-5, the V gene TRBV15, with D unclear. V lost 0 bases and J 2 bases, leaving 7 bases between the germline ends. Looked up from germline, CDR1 is LNHNV and CDR2 is YYDKDF (reference sequence). The CDR3 length is 14 residues. CDR3 coding DNA: TGTGCCACCAGCAGAGATAACGGGCAAGAGACCCAGTACTTC. The encoded protein is CATSRDNGQETQYF.

This clonotype was seen at least ten times. The CDR3 DNA follows: TGCGCCAGCAGCTTGGGGTCCGTGGGATTCGCCGGGGAGCTGTTTTTT. As protein: CASSLGSVGFAGELFF. The V and J genes are TRBV5-1 and TRBJ2-2; the D is unclear. V lost 0 bases, J lost 6 bases, and 15 bases lay in between. Germline lookup yields CDR1 SGHRS and CDR2 YFSETQ. The CDR3 has 16 amino acids.

Concerning this clonotype itself: One base away lies a much larger clone, so this may be a sequencing read error. The V and J genes are TRBV7-6 and TRBJ1-2; TRBD1 matches 7 bases. With V trimmed by 5 bases and J by 4 bases, 7 bases remained unmatched. The germline V gene encodes CDR1 SGHVS and CDR2 FNYEAQ. CDR3 length equals 14 residues. CDR3 in amino acids: CASSPAGGSYGYTF. CDR3 in DNA: TGTGCCAGCAGCCCGGCAGGGGGAAGCTATGGCTACACCTTC.

In this sample, this clonotype is medium-sized. The chain links TRBV4-3 to TRBJ2-1; D not certain. The CDR3 spans 15 residues. Per the germline V gene, CDR1 is LGHNA and CDR2 is YSLEER. The V end was cut by 0 bases, the J end by 0 bases, with 6 bases between. This chain's CDR3 is CASSQEQSSYNEQFF. For the CDR3, the DNA is TGCGCCAGCAGCCAAGAACAGAGCTCCTACAATGAGCAGTTCTTC.

At least ten counts were recorded for this clonotype. The chain uses TRBV25-1 and TRBJ2-2; 11 bases map to TRBD2. The CDR3 loop spans 15 amino acids. Trimming removed 5 bases from V and 6 bases from J; junction bases left unmatched: 5. The germline gives CDR1 MGHDK, CDR2 SYGVNS. CDR3 sequence: CASSFSGGAPGELFF. In DNA form, the CDR3 reads TGTGCCAGCAGTTTTAGCGGGGGGGCGCCCGGGGAGCTGTTTTTT.

This clonotype is labeled medium-sized (0.01 to 0.1%). This chain joins TRBV6-5 and TRBJ2-1; D is perhaps TRBD1 (7 bases). Germline CDR1 reads MNHEY; CDR2 reads SVGAGI. The CDR3 consists of 15 residues. V was clipped by 6 bases and J by 7 bases, with 19 bases between them. CDR3 amino acids: CASSAAGPGGNEQFF. The DNA of the CDR3 is TGTGCCAGCAGCGCCGCGGGGCCAGGGGGTAATGAGCAGTTCTTC.

This sequence joins TRBV7-3 and TRBJ2-1; no clear D. CDR3 length equals 13 residues. In germline, CDR1 is SGHTA, CDR2 FQGTGA. V was shortened by 5 bases and J by 6 bases, with 11 bases between the two germline ends. CDR3 bases: TGTGCCAGCAGCGTTGGCCTGAGCAATGAGCAGTTCTTC. The encoded protein is CASSVGLSNEQFF.

In its sample, this clonotype ranks as medium-sized. The chain couples TRBV7-9 to TRBJ2-3; possible D gene TRBD1, 6 bases. Trimming took 3 bases from V and 2 from J, leaving 9 bases between them. This CDR3 comprises 14 residues. Germline CDR1 SEHNR, CDR2 FQNEAQ (reference sequence). CDR3 in amino acids: CASSFSGDTDTQYF. The CDR3 bases are TGTGCCAGCAGCTTTTCAGGGGACACAGATACGCAGTATTTT.

This clonotype was recorded at least ten times. The chain carries TRBV6-1 and TRBJ2-5, with 11 bases aligning to TRBD2. The germline CDR1 and CDR2 sequences are MNHNS and SASEGT. The CDR3 runs 13 residues. V lost 11 bases and J lost 3; bases outside the gene matches: 5. The chain's CDR3 is CAGGTSGEETQYF. CDR3 nucleotides: TGTGCCGGTGGGACTAGCGGAGAAGAGACCCAGTACTTC.

This clonotype was counted ten times or more. V gene TRBV24-1 combines with J gene TRBJ2-1; a possible D gene is TRBD2 (6 bases). The CDR3 has 14 residues. Deletions cut 8 bases from V and 7 bases from J, with 17 bases between. CDR1 and CDR2 (germline): KGHDR, SFDVKD. The CDR3: CATMARGLNNEQFF. The CDR3, as DNA: TGTGCCACCATGGCGCGGGGACTGAATAATGAGCAGTTCTTC.

In its sample, this clonotype was seen many times. The genes are TRBV4-2 and TRBJ2-1, with 7 bases identical to TRBD1. V was pared by 4 bases and J by 13 bases, with 10 bases of the junction left unmatched. CDR1 is LGHNA and CDR2 is YNFKEQ in the germline V gene. The CDR3 consists of 13 residues. The chain's CDR3 is CASSPDRVGTQFF. The CDR3 DNA is TGTGCCAGCAGCCCCGACAGGGTTGGAACACAGTTCTTC.

This clonotype was counted ten times or more. In nucleotides, the CDR3 is TGTGCCAGCAGTTTAATCCCAGGGCATGCGCAGTATTTT. Encoded protein: CASSLIPGHAQYF. The gene calls are TRBV27 and TRBJ2-3, with a tentative D call TRBD1 (5 bases). The germline CDR1 and CDR2 sequences are MNHEY and SMNVEV (reference sequence). The V gene lost 2 bases and the J gene lost 10 bases, with 13 bases spanning the gap. The CDR3 has 13 residues.